A few counts support the clone carrying this TCR beta chain. The antigen is unknown. Using its own MiXCR run on the reads, TCRdb lists one record per CDR3 protein. Among some 480,000 distinct CDR3 sequences listed, 33% were seen once. This CDR3 spans 14 amino acids. The V and J ends lost 8 bases and 1 base respectively, with 11 bases between them. Germline V gene data show CDR1 as SGHVS and CDR2 as FNYEAQ. The data originate from a study of T cell repertoires in cytomegalovirus infection. Study details: Matching HLA type, along with CMV infection, was indicated by public TCR beta signatures.

This chain uses TRBV7-6 with TRBJ2-2, with D possibly being TRBD1 (6 bases). The sample was cultured PBMCs, taken from culture after CMV antigen stimulation. This TCR came from a human donor in good health (CMV status not recorded). Some clones in this sample may be carry-over from other donors' samples. CDR3: CASGRTENTGELFF. The CDR3 DNA reads as TGTGCCAGCGGTAGGACAGAGAACACCGGGGAGCTGTTTTTT. The full variable domain, rest sourced from reference TRBV7-6 and TRBJ2-2, is GAGVSQSPRYKVTKRGQDVALRCDPISGHVSLYWYRQALGQGPEFLTYFNYEAQQDKSGLPNDRFSAERPEGSISTLTIQRTEQRDSAMYRCASGRTENTGELFFGEGSRLTVL.